This T cell receptor (beta chain) was documented in a study of shared clonotypes between healthy human individuals. This clone was seen only a few times. Here immunoSEQ multiplex PCR was the method, and the copy in TCRdb shows in-frame clones only, minus some. The sample contains 1.6 million or so clones, approximately 97% of which appear only once. Germline CDR1 and CDR2: MNHNS and SASEGT. The ends lost 8 bases at V and 2 bases at J; junction bases unmatched: 9. This CDR3 region has 15 residues. The TCR sequence derives from a man under 40 in good health. The chain links TRBV6-1 to TRBJ1-5; 7 bases align to TRBD1. Sequences were obtained from naive CD4+ T cells sorted from blood. Subset in this sample: CD45RA+ positively selected. CDR3 bases: TGTGCCAGCGAGACAGGGATAGGGGGCAATCAGCCCCAGCATTTT. It specifies CASETGIGGNQPQHF.